This section outlines one T cell receptor (beta chain) sequence together with its context. Its antigen remains unknown. This record belongs to a study of T cell responses to AZD1222 COVID-19 vaccine. The CDR3 sequence is 13 residues long. Germline values: CDR1 SGHNT, CDR2 YYREEE (reference sequence). Trimming took off 0 bases at V and 0 bases at J, with 3 bases between the two ends. TCRdb's copy holds only in-frame clones and misses some; the assay was immunoSEQ multiplex PCR. The sample lists some 74,000 clones; approximately 90% were seen once. The study, taken as a whole, reports: Distributed over spike, vaccine-associated CD4 TCRs predominated at 160-218 and 743-854.

The sample consisted of peripheral blood, taken 28 days after the second AZD1222 dose. The chain carries TRBV5-4 and TRBJ1-1, with D uncertain. The receptor was derived from an adult who received the AZD1222 COVID-19 vaccine. The CDR3, as DNA: TGTGCCAGCAGCTTGGCGCTGAACACTGAAGCTTTCTTT. As protein: CASSLALNTEAFF.